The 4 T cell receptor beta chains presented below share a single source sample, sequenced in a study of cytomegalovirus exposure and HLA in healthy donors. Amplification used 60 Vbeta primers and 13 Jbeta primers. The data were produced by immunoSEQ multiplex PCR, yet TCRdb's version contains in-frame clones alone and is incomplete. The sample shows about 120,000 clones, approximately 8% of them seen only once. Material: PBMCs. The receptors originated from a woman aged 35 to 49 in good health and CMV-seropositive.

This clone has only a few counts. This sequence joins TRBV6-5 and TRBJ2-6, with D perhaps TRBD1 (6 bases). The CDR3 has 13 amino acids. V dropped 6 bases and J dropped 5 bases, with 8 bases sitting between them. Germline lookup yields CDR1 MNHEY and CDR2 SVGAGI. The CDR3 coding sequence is TGTGCCAGCAGCCAGGGGAGGGCCAACGTCCTGACTTTC. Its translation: CASSQGRANVLTF.

In nucleotides, the CDR3 is TGCGCCAGCAGCTTTCAGGGTGACACTGAAGCTTTCTTT. It yields the protein CASSFQGDTEAFF. The V and J genes are TRBV5-1 and TRBJ1-1; D is perhaps TRBD1 (5 bases). This CDR3 has 13 residues. The V gene lost 2 bases and the J gene lost 3 bases, with 8 bases spanning the gap. CDR1 and CDR2 from the germline V gene are SGHRS and YFSETQ.

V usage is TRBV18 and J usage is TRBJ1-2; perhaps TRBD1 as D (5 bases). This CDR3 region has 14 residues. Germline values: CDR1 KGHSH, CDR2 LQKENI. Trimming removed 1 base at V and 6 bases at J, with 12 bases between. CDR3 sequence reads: CASSPQGPGDGYTF. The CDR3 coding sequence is TGTGCCAGCTCACCACAGGGGCCGGGAGATGGCTACACCTTC.

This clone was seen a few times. The CDR3 nucleotides are TGTGCCAGCAGCTCCTTAGACAGGGGAGGGGGCACTGAAGCTTTCTTT. Translation: CASSSLDRGGGTEAFF. This rearrangement joins TRBV7-9 to TRBJ1-1; TRBD1 matches at 8 bases. Per the germline V gene, CDR1 is SEHNR and CDR2 is FQNEAQ (reference sequence). The J segment lost 4 bases and the V segment lost 4 bases, leaving 11 bases of the junction unmatched. CDR3 length: 16 residues. Based on the CDR3 plus reference TRBV7-9 and TRBJ1-1, the full variable domain is DTGVSQNPRHKITKRGQNVTFRCDPISEHNRLYWYRQTLGQGPEFLTYFQNEAQLEKSRLLSDRFSAERPKGSFSTLEIQRTEQGDSAMYLCASSSLDRGGGTEAFFGQGTRLTVV.